This record concerns one T cell receptor beta chain sequence. This sample was included in a study of blood T cell repertoires in COVID-19. TCRdb's copy holds only in-frame clones and misses some; the assay was immunoSEQ multiplex PCR. The sample includes approximately 440,000 clones, 88% seen only once; the top ten take about 12%. The Seattle patients joined while their infection was active and were tracked longitudinally afterward. The sequence was collected from a woman aged 50 to 60 with COVID-19, enrolled during active disease. The specimen was peripheral blood.

CDR3 amino acids: CATSDSTGSGYTF. The CDR3 DNA follows: TGTGCCACCAGTGATTCGACAGGTTCCGGCTACACCTTC. The rearrangement links TRBV24-1 to TRBJ1-2; perhaps TRBD1 as D (6 bases). The CDR3 is made up of 13 amino acids. V was cut by 2 bases and J by 8 bases, with 11 bases left in between. Germline loops: CDR1 KGHDR, CDR2 SFDVKD.